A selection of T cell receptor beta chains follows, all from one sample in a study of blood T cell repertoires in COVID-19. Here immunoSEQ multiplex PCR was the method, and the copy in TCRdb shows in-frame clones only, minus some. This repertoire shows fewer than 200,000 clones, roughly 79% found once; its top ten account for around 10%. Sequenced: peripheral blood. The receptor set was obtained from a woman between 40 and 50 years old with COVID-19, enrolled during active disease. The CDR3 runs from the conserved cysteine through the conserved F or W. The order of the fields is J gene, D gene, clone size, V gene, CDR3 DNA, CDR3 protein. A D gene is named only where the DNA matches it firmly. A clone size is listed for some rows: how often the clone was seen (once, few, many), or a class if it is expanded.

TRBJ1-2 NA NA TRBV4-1 TGCGCCAGCAGCCAATCACCGCACTTCCCCTATGGCTACACCTTC CASSQSPHFPYGYTF
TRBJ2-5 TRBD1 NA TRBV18 TGTGCCAGCTCACCGCAGGGGGCGCAAGAGACCCAGTACTTC CASSPQGAQETQYF
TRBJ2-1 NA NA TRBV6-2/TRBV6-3 TGTGCCAGCAGTTACGCGGCCCAGAGACACAATGAGCAGTTCTTC CASSYAAQRHNEQFF
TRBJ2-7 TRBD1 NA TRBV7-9 TGTGCCAGCAGCGGCTACCGTCGGACAGGGGGCTACGAGCAGTACTTC CASSGYRRTGGYEQYF
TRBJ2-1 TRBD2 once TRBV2 TGTGCCAGCAGTGATGGACTAGCGGCAAACAATGAGCAGTTCTTC CASSDGLAANNEQFF
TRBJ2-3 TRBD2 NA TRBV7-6 TGTGCCAGCAGCTTAGGGAGCGGGACTAGCACAGATACGCAGTATTTT CASSLGSGTSTDTQYF
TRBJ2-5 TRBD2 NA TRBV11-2 TGTGCCAGCAGCCCCCCCGGGACTAGCGCGTGGGAGACCCAGTACTTC CASSPPGTSAWETQYF
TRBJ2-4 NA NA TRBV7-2 TGTGCCAGCAGCTTAGTTTCGGGGACTAAAAACATTCAGTACTTC CASSLVSGTKNIQYF
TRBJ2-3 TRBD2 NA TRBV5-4 TGTGCCAGCAGCCAAACTAGCGGACCCGCAGGGGATACGCAGTATTTT CASSQTSGPAGDTQYF
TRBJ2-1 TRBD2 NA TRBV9 TGTGCCAGCAGCGTAGTCACTAGCGGGGGATTGAGTGAGCAGTTCTTC CASSVVTSGGLSEQFF
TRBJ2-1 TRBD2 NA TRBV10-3 TGTGCCATCAGTGGGGGCGGGACTAGCCTTAACAATGAGCAGTTCTTC CAISGGGTSLNNEQFF
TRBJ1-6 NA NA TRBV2 TGTGCCAGCAGTGGGGGACAATATAATTCACCCCTCCACTTT CASSGGQYNSPLHF
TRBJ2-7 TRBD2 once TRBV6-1 TGTGCCAGCAGTGACTATGGTAGCGGGACCGCCGTCGAGCAGTACTTC CASSDYGSGTAVEQYF
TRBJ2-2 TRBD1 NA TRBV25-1 TGTGCCAGCAAAGGGACAGGGAAGACCGGGGAGCTGTTTTTT CASKGTGKTGELFF
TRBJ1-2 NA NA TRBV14 TGTGCCAGCAGCCCCGGGGGACTCTATGGCTACACCTTC CASSPGGLYGYTF
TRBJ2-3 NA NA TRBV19 TGTGCCAGTAGTACTACCACAGATACGCAGTATTTT CASSTTTDTQYF
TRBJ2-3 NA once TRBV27 TGTGCCAGCAGTTTAGCAGGCTGGGATACGCAGTATTTT CASSLAGWDTQYF
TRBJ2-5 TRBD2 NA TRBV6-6 TGTGCCAGCAGCAAGGGACTAGCGGGAGAGACCCAGTACTTC CASSKGLAGETQYF
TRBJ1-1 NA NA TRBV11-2 TGTGCCAGCGGGGAGTGGGGGCAGAACACTGAAGCTTTCTTT CASGEWGQNTEAFF
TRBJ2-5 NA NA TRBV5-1 TGCGCCAGCTCCGGTATTCAGTGGGAGACGCTCGGGGAGACCCAGTACTTC CASSGIQWETLGETQYF
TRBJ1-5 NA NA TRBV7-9 TGTGCCAGCAGCTTAAGAGGGCCAGATCAGCCCCAGCATTTT CASSLRGPDQPQHF
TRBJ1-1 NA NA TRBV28 TGTGCCAGCAGTTTAGTCCCCCGCCGGACTGAAGCTTTCTTT CASSLVPRRTEAFF
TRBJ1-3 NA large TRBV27 TGTGCCAGCAGTTCAACGGCAGGCTCTGGAAACACCATATATTTT CASSSTAGSGNTIYF
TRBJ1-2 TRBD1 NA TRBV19 TGTGCCAGTAGCGGGGACAGGGGGCGGCATGGCTACACCTTC CASSGDRGRHGYTF
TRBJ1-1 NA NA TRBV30 TGTGCCTGGAGTCAACCCAGAACAGCTTTCTTT CAWSQPRTAFF
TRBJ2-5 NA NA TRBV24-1 TGTGCCACCAGTACTAGCCACCAAGAGACCCAGTACTTC CATSTSHQETQYF